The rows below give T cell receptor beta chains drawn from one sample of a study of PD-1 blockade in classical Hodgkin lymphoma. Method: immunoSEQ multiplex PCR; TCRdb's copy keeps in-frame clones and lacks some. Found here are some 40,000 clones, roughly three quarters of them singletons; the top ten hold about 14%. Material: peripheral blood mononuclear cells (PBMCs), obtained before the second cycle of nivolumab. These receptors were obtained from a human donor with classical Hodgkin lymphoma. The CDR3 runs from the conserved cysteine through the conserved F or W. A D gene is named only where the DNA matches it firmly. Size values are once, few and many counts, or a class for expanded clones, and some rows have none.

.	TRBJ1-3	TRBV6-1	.	CASSEGGAGASGNTIYF	TGTGCCAGCAGTGAAGGTGGGGCGGGCGCCTCTGGAAACACCATATATTTT
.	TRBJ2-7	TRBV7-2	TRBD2	CASSSQPLAGDVEQYF	TGTGCCAGCAGCTCCCAGCCACTAGCGGGGGACGTCGAGCAGTACTTC
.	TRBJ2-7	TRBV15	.	CATSRDVAYEQYF	TGTGCCACCAGCAGAGATGTCGCCTACGAGCAGTACTTC
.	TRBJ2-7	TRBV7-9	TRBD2	CASSLSTSVSNEQYF	TGTGCCAGCAGCCTTTCGACTAGCGTGAGCAACGAGCAGTACTTC
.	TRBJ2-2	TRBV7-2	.	CASSLPGSYLTGGELFF	TGTGCCAGCAGCTTACCCGGGTCCTACTTGACCGGCGGGGAGCTGTTTTTT
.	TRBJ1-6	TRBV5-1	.	CASSLGTAMGSPLHF	TGCGCCAGCAGCTTGGGGACAGCTATGGGATCACCCCTCCACTTT
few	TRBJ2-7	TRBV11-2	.	CASSLGGPYEQYF	TGTGCCAGCAGCTTAGGAGGACCATACGAGCAGTACTTC
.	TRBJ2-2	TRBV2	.	CASSAYDIPGELFF	TGTGCCAGCAGTGCATATGACATCCCCGGGGAGCTGTTTTTT
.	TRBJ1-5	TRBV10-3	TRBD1	CAISATGRNQPQHF	TGTGCCATCAGTGCGACAGGGCGCAATCAGCCCCAGCATTTT
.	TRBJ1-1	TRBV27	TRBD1	CASQLLTGEDTEAFF	TGTGCCAGCCAACTATTGACAGGGGAGGACACTGAAGCTTTCTTT
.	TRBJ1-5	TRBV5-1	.	CACRRGANQPQHF	TGCGCCTGCCGGAGGGGGGCTAATCAGCCCCAGCATTTT
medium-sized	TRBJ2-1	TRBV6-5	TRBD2	CASRPTSGSYNEQFF	TGTGCCAGCAGACCTACTAGCGGGAGTTACAATGAGCAGTTCTTC
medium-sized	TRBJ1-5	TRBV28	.	CASSTGSGGYQPQHF	TGTGCCAGCAGTACGGGCAGCGGGGGTTATCAGCCCCAGCATTTT
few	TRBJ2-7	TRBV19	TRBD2	CASSTGLAGVEQYF	TGTGCCAGTAGTACCGGACTAGCGGGAGTCGAGCAGTACTTC
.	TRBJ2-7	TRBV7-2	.	CASSLSKGVGEQYF	TGTGCCAGCAGCTTAAGTAAGGGGGTGGGCGAGCAGTACTTC
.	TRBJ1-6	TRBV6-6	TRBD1	CASTYGDRRNSPLHF	TGTGCCAGCACCTACGGGGACAGGAGGAATTCACCCCTCCACTTT
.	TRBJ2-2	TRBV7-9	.	CASSLQGLLNTGELFF	TGTGCCAGCAGCTTACAGGGGTTACTGAACACCGGGGAGCTGTTTTTT
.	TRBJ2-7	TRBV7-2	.	CASSLVPNYEQYF	TGTGCCAGCAGCTTAGTGCCCAATTACGAGCAGTACTTC
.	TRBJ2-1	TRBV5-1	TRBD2	CASSLALTSGNEQFF	TGCGCCAGCAGCTTGGCCCTGACTAGCGGGAATGAGCAGTTCTTC
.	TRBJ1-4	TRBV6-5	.	CASSYGGPNEKLFF	TGTGCCAGCAGTTACGGGGGGCCTAATGAAAAACTGTTTTTT
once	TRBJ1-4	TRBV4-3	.	CASSQNGGEKLFF	TGCGCCAGCAGCCAAAATGGGGGAGAGAAACTGTTTTTT
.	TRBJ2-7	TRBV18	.	CASSPPRGREQYF	TGTGCCAGCTCACCCCCCCGGGGGCGCGAGCAGTACTTC
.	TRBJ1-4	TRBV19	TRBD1	CASRKTGGNEKLFF	TGTGCCAGTAGAAAGACAGGGGGTAATGAAAAACTGTTTTTT
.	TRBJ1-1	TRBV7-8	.	CASSADLNTEAFF	TGTGCCAGCAGCGCCGATTTGAACACTGAAGCTTTCTTT
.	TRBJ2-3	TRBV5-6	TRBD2	CASSTGLAGGPGTDTQYF	TGTGCCAGCAGCACAGGACTAGCGGGAGGGCCGGGCACAGATACGCAGTATTTT
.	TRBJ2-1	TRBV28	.	CASSLNSGDEQFF	TGTGCCAGCAGTTTAAATTCAGGGGATGAGCAGTTCTTC
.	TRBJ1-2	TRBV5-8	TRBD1	CASSPTGDAASRYGYTF	TGTGCCAGCAGCCCGACAGGGGACGCTGCGTCTAGATATGGCTACACCTTC
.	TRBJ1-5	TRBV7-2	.	CASSLDRRGNQPQHF	TGTGCCAGCAGCTTAGACAGGAGAGGCAATCAGCCCCAGCATTTT
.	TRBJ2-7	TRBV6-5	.	CASSTSGLLSYEQYF	TGTGCCAGCAGTACGAGCGGGCTGCTCTCCTACGAGCAGTACTTC
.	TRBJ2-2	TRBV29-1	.	CSVVGREQNTGELFF	TGCAGCGTTGTGGGTCGGGAGCAGAACACCGGGGAGCTGTTTTTT
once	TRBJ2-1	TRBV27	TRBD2	CASSLSAGLAADNEQFF	TGTGCCAGCAGTTTATCTGCGGGACTAGCGGCCGACAATGAGCAGTTCTTC
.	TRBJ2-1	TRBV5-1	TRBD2	CASSPGGLAGGGEQFF	TGCGCCAGCAGCCCCGGAGGACTAGCGGGAGGCGGTGAGCAGTTCTTC
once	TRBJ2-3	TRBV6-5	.	CASSYLQVTDTQYF	TGTGCCAGCAGTTATTTGCAGGTCACAGATACGCAGTATTTT
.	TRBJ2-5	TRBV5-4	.	CASSLIGGRGETQYF	TGTGCCAGCAGCTTGATCGGGGGGCGCGGTGAGACCCAGTACTTC
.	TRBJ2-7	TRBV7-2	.	CASSLTADASYEQYF	TGTGCCAGCAGCTTAACCGCGGACGCCTCCTACGAGCAGTACTTC
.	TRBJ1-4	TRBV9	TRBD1	CASSAGTGGGRDEKLFF	TGTGCCAGCAGCGCCGGGACAGGGGGCGGGCGGGATGAAAAACTGTTTTTT
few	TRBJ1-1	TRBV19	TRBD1	CASSARDRGRFTEAFF	TGTGCCAGTAGTGCCCGGGACAGGGGGCGGTTTACTGAAGCTTTCTTT
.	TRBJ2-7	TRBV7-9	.	CASRDVAGPKGGVQYF	TGTGCCAGCAGGGACGTGGCGGGACCTAAGGGGGGTGTGCAGTACTTC
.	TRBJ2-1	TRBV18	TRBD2	CASSPSLAGLYNEQFF	TGTGCCAGCTCACCTTCACTAGCGGGACTGTACAATGAGCAGTTCTTC
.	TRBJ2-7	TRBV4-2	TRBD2	CASSPRLAAYEQYF	TGTGCCAGCAGCCCAAGACTAGCGGCCTACGAGCAGTACTTC